This T cell receptor beta chain comes out of a study of cytomegalovirus exposure and HLA in healthy donors. Use of 60 Vbeta and 13 Jbeta primers characterized the PCR. Produced via immunoSEQ multiplex PCR; TCRdb's table is partial and in-frame only. The sample lists roughly 110,000 clones, roughly 80% occurring once. This CDR3 spans 13 amino acids. V was shortened by 3 bases and J by 2 bases, with 8 bases between the two germline ends. Germline V gene sequence: CDR1 PRHDT, CDR2 FYEKMQ (reference sequence). The chain links TRBV13 to TRBJ2-7; D perhaps matches TRBD1 (6 bases). The sequenced sample consisted of PBMCs. The clonotype originates from a young man in good health and CMV-seropositive. CDR3 in amino acids: CASSFEGAYEQYF. CDR3 nucleotides: TGTGCCAGCAGCTTCGAGGGGGCCTACGAGCAGTACTTC.